A single sample gave rise to the 21 T cell receptor beta chains below, sequenced in a study of T-cell reconstitution after alpha-beta-depleted transplantation in children. For TCRbeta, the library was prepared with unique molecular identifiers. One entry per CDR3 protein results from TCRdb running MiXCR on the PCR reads. The sample yields roughly 610,000 distinct CDR3 sequences, more than 9% seen once. The source material was PBMCs from the stem cell graft donor, sampled from the stem cell graft. Source of these receptors: a human donor who donated a stem cell graft to a child with acute myeloid leukemia.

The V call is TRBV5-1, the J call TRBJ2-7; D is possibly TRBD2 (5 bases). The germline V and J ends were trimmed by 2 bases and 7 bases, with 13 bases remaining between them. The CDR3 runs 13 residues. The germline gives CDR1 SGHRS, CDR2 YFSETQ. The CDR3 DNA reads TGCGCCAGCAGCTTAAGCGTCTCGGGGGAGCAGTACTTC. It translates to CASSLSVSGEQYF.

This clonotype was observed a few times. The gene calls are TRBV5-6 and TRBJ2-3, with D possibly being TRBD1 (6 bases). V lost 7 bases to trimming and J lost 4 bases, with 16 bases between them. CDR1 is SGHDT and CDR2 is YYEEEE in the germline V gene. The CDR3 has 14 amino acids. The CDR3 sequence is CASAHRRTADTQYF. In DNA, the CDR3 is TGTGCCAGCGCACATCGGAGGACAGCAGATACGCAGTATTTT.

This clonotype was recorded a few times. The gene calls are TRBV9 and TRBJ2-6; perhaps TRBD1 as D (5 bases). The CDR3 runs 15 residues. The ends were cut back, 2 bases at V and 3 bases at J, with 9 bases in the middle. Germline V gene lookup returns CDR1 SGDLS and CDR2 YYNGEE. CDR3 in amino acids: CASSVQGGGANVLTF. The CDR3 DNA is TGTGCCAGCAGCGTTCAGGGCGGTGGGGCCAACGTCCTGACTTTC.

This clonotype was counted between two and nine times. This chain uses TRBV5-1 with TRBJ2-1; the match to TRBD1 covers 10 bases. V dropped 7 bases and J dropped 3; count of bases not matched to a gene: 4. Germline-derived CDR1 and CDR2 are SGHRS and YFSETQ. This CDR3 is 14 amino acids long. CDR3 sequence (DNA): TGCGCCAGCCAGGGACAGGGGTACTACAATGAGCAGTTCTTC. Translation gives CASQGQGYYNEQFF.

Ten or more counts support this clonotype. The rearrangement uses TRBV20-1 and TRBJ2-1; 10 bases are shared with TRBD1. Germline trimming cut 6 bases from V and 4 bases from J; bases unmatched to any gene: 6. CDR1 DFQATT and CDR2 SNEGSKA come from the germline V gene (reference sequence). This CDR3 contains 14 residues. The CDR3 spells CSAEDRGSYNEQFF. CDR3 bases: TGCAGTGCAGAGGACAGGGGGTCGTACAATGAGCAGTTCTTC.

This sequence joins TRBV5-1 and TRBJ2-7; 14 positions match TRBD2. The CDR3 runs 16 residues. After removal of 4 bases from V and 5 bases from J, the junction contained 8 bases not matched to a gene. CDR1 is SGHRS, CDR2 YFSETQ, per germline. CDR3 amino acids: CASSLGLAGDVDEQYF. CDR3 sequence (DNA): TGCGCCAGCAGCCTGGGACTAGCGGGAGATGTAGACGAGCAGTACTTC.

The chain links TRBV20-1 to TRBJ2-1, with D tentatively TRBD2 (5 bases). V was pared by 7 bases and J by 7 bases, with 17 bases between. CDR1 is DFQATT and CDR2 is SNEGSKA in the germline V gene (reference sequence). The CDR3 is made up of 13 amino acids. This chain's CDR3 is CSGLGLAWNEQFF. The CDR3 nucleotides are TGCAGTGGGTTGGGGTTAGCGTGGAATGAGCAGTTCTTC.

This clonotype has a count of ten or more. The V call is TRBV29-1, the J call TRBJ2-1; 8 bases agree with TRBD2. The CDR3 length is 13 residues. The V gene's germline CDR1 is SQVTM and CDR2 ANQGSEA. V was clipped by 3 bases and J by 5 bases; unmatched bases: 3. The CDR3 DNA follows: TGCAGCGTTGAGGGGACTAGACACAATGAGCAGTTCTTC. Amino acids: CSVEGTRHNEQFF.

This clonotype turned up a few times. The rearrangement joins TRBV29-1 to TRBJ2-5; D unresolved. CDR1 is SQVTM and CDR2 is ANQGSEA in the germline V gene. V was trimmed by 1 base and J by 5 bases, leaving 8 bases between them. This CDR3 is 12 amino acids long. This CDR3 reads CSVEAGGETQYF. The CDR3 nucleotides read TGCAGCGTTGAAGCCGGTGGGGAGACCCAGTACTTC.

The chain couples TRBV6-5 to TRBJ2-3, with TRBD2 matching 11 bases. Germline CDR1 reads MNHEY; CDR2 reads SVGAGI. There are 18 residues in the CDR3. V dropped 2 bases and J dropped 2; count of bases not matched to a gene: 9. CDR3 coding DNA: TGTGCCAGCAGTTACCCCATAGCGGGAGGGGTGGACACAGATACGCAGTATTTT. Translation gives CASSYPIAGGVDTDTQYF.

This clonotype was observed a few times. The V gene is TRBV7-2, the J gene TRBJ2-1, with 12 nucleotides matching TRBD2. Looked up from germline, CDR1 is SGHTA and CDR2 is FQGNSA. J gave up 7 bases and V 2 bases, and 9 bases lay outside the gene matches. This CDR3 comprises 17 residues. The DNA for the CDR3 is TGTGCCAGCAGCTTACAGCAGACGACTAGCGGGAGAAATGAGCAGTTCTTC. It specifies CASSLQQTTSGRNEQFF.

V usage is TRBV5-1 and J usage is TRBJ1-1; unclear D gene. Germline V CDR1 and CDR2: SGHRS, YFSETQ. The V gene lost 0 bases and the J gene lost 8 bases, with 17 bases spanning the gap. The CDR3 extends over 15 amino acids. CDR3 in amino acids: CASSLAGKSGFEAFF. CDR3 in DNA: TGCGCCAGCAGCTTGGCAGGAAAATCCGGGTTCGAAGCTTTCTTT.

This clonotype occurred a few times. The chain combines TRBV12-3 or TRBV12-4 with TRBJ2-5, with TRBD1 matching over 7 bases. V was pared by 5 bases and J by 3 bases, with 6 bases of the junction left unmatched. This CDR3 region has 14 residues. The CDR3 loop is CASSRDRIEETQYF. The CDR3 bases are TGTGCCAGCAGTAGGGACAGAATCGAAGAGACCCAGTACTTC.

This clonotype was seen many times. CDR3 in amino acids: CASSPRDTSTDTQYF. CDR3 bases: TGTGCCAGCAGCCCACGGGACACGAGCACAGATACGCAGTATTTT. This rearrangement joins TRBV7-8 to TRBJ2-3, with D perhaps matching TRBD1 (6 bases). The CDR3 covers 15 residues. V lost 5 bases and J 0 bases, leaving 12 bases between the germline ends. Germline CDR1 SGHVS, CDR2 FQNEAQ.

This clonotype was picked up many times. The chain recombines TRBV5-1 with TRBJ2-3; a possible D gene is TRBD2 (6 bases). Germline CDR1 reads SGHRS; CDR2 reads YFSETQ. There are 13 residues in the CDR3. The V end was cut by 0 bases, the J end by 6 bases, with 8 bases between. The CDR3 loop reads CASSLGLDDTQYF. In DNA form, the CDR3 reads TGCGCCAGCAGCTTGGGACTAGATGATACGCAGTATTTT.

This clonotype was seen a handful of times. The chain is built from TRBV7-2 and TRBJ2-1, with 9 bases identical to TRBD2. The germline gives CDR1 SGHTA, CDR2 FQGNSA. The length of the CDR3 is 16 residues. Unmatched junction bases numbered 2, after V lost 2 bases and J lost 0 bases. Written as DNA, the CDR3 is TGTGCCAGCAGCTTACGAGCGGGAGGCTCCTACAATGAGCAGTTCTTC. As protein: CASSLRAGGSYNEQFF.

The chain links TRBV20-1 to TRBJ2-7; 7 bases line up with TRBD2. The germline CDR1 and CDR2 sequences are DFQATT and SNEGSKA (reference sequence). V shed 0 bases and J 2 bases; nucleotides not matched to a gene: 13. CDR3 size: 17 residues. The CDR3 is CSAREERGINIAYEQYF. DNA for the CDR3: TGCAGTGCTAGAGAAGAGCGGGGCATAAATATTGCCTACGAGCAGTACTTC.

This clonotype was picked up many times. The chain combines TRBV10-3 with TRBJ2-1; the match to TRBD2 covers 15 bases. The CDR3 has 18 residues. Germline assignment: CDR1 ENHRY and CDR2 SYGVKD. J was trimmed by 4 bases and V by 10 bases; bases with no gene match: 14. The CDR3 DNA follows: TGTGCCACCGGGCCCGGACTAGCGGGAGGGCCGGGGTACAATGAGCAGTTCTTC. It codes for CATGPGLAGGPGYNEQFF.

The chain recombines TRBV20-1 with TRBJ2-3, with 7 positions matching TRBD2. CDR3 length equals 17 residues. CDR1 is DFQATT, CDR2 SNEGSKA, per germline (reference sequence). J lost 4 bases, V lost 0 bases, and 13 bases had no gene match. CDR3 amino acids: CSARDPAWGRAADTQYF. In DNA, the CDR3 is TGCAGTGCTAGAGATCCCGCCTGGGGGAGGGCCGCAGATACGCAGTATTTT.

The chain has TRBV7-9 and TRBJ2-7; tentatively, D is TRBD1 (5 bases). CDR3 size: 14 residues. Germline V lookup: CDR1 SEHNR, CDR2 FQNEAQ (reference sequence). Trimming pared 0 bases from V and 6 bases from J, leaving 12 bases between. The CDR3 DNA follows: TGTGCCAGCAGCTTAGCGGCAGGGATGGGCGAGCAGTACTTC. It encodes CASSLAAGMGEQYF.

Ten or more counts support this clonotype. The chain couples TRBV28 to TRBJ1-4; unclear D gene. CDR3 size: 12 residues. Looked up from germline, CDR1 is MDHEN and CDR2 is SYDVKM. Trimming took 6 bases from V and 8 from J, leaving 10 bases between them. CDR3 sequence: CASSLEREKLFF. DNA for the CDR3: TGTGCCAGCAGCCTAGAGCGGGAAAAACTGTTTTTT.